The next 19 T cell receptor beta chains were all read from a single sample in a study of cytotoxic CD8 clonotypes in ibrutinib-treated CLL. The repertoire was sequenced with immunoSEQ multiplex PCR; TCRdb's copy has only in-frame clones and lacks some. Among about 60,000 clones listed, roughly three fifths were seen once. The sequenced sample was PBMCs, obtained after 24 months of ibrutinib treatment. The receptors derive from a human donor with chronic lymphocytic leukemia.

This clone appeared a few times. The chain combines TRBV2 with TRBJ1-5, with TRBD1 identical over 7 bases. Looked up from germline, CDR1 is SNHLY and CDR2 is FYNNEI. V shed 4 bases, J shed 8 bases, and the junction held 5 bases outside the gene matches. The length of the CDR3 is 13 residues. The CDR3 sequence: CASSGSGGEPQHF. CDR3 DNA: TGTGCCAGCAGTGGGTCAGGGGGGGAGCCCCAGCATTTT.

V and J are TRBV7-9 and TRBJ1-1; D perhaps matches TRBD1 (6 bases). V was pared by 6 bases and J by 3 bases, with 20 bases between. CDR1 and CDR2 (germline): SEHNR, FQNEAQ (reference sequence). The CDR3 is made up of 16 amino acids. The CDR3 here is CASSDVGGVFYTEAFF. The CDR3 coding sequence is TGTGCCAGCAGTGACGTCGGGGGCGTTTTCTACACTGAAGCTTTCTTT. The variable domain in full, completed from reference TRBV7-9 and TRBJ1-1, reads DTGVSQNPRHKITKRGQNVTFRCDPISEHNRLYWYRQTLGQGPEFLTYFQNEAQLEKSRLLSDRFSAERPKGSFSTLEIQRTEQGDSAMYLCASSDVGGVFYTEAFFGQGTRLTVV.

The chain carries TRBV6-5 and TRBJ1-2; maybe TRBD1 (6 bases). The CDR3 has 12 amino acids. Germline CDR1 reads MNHEY; CDR2 reads SVGAGI. V lost 5 bases, J lost 4 bases, and 8 bases lay in between. The CDR3 sequence: CASSGGAYGYTF. The CDR3 DNA reads TGTGCCAGCAGTGGGGGGGCCTATGGCTACACCTTC.

The chain has TRBV9 and TRBJ2-5; TRBD2 matches at 9 bases. The CDR3 is 16 residues long. The germline V gene encodes CDR1 SGDLS and CDR2 YYNGEE. Losses at the gene ends were 0 bases for V and 5 bases for J; bases not matched to a gene: 8. This chain's CDR3 is CASSVGVRGGAETQYF. For the CDR3, the DNA is TGTGCCAGCAGCGTAGGTGTGCGGGGGGGAGCGGAGACCCAGTACTTC.

The V and J genes are TRBV27 and TRBJ2-6; D remains ambiguous. The CDR3 contains 15 residues. V lost 0 bases and J lost 3, with 6 bases in between. Germline V CDR1 and CDR2: MNHEY, SMNVEV (reference sequence). CDR3 region: CASSLSKSGANVLTF. CDR3 in DNA: TGTGCCAGCAGTTTATCGAAGAGTGGGGCCAACGTCCTGACTTTC.

The chain joins TRBV6-1 to TRBJ1-3; unclear D gene. V lost 4 bases and J lost 7, with 5 bases in between. Germline V gives CDR1 MNHNS, CDR2 SASEGT. CDR3 size: 11 residues. The CDR3 protein is CASSGLNTIYF. CDR3 bases: TGTGCCAGCAGTGGGTTGAACACCATATATTTT.

There are a few counts of this clone. The chain carries TRBV2 and TRBJ1-1; D uncertain. V lost 4 bases, J lost 0 bases, and 9 bases lay in between. There are 14 residues in the CDR3. Germline values: CDR1 SNHLY, CDR2 FYNNEI. CDR3 coding DNA: TGTGCCAGCAGTGTTGACCTTATGAACACTGAAGCTTTCTTT. This encodes CASSVDLMNTEAFF.

The chain links TRBV6-5 to TRBJ2-2; D not resolved. The CDR3 spans 14 residues. V gave up 2 bases and J gave up 1 base, with 5 bases separating them. From germline, CDR1 is MNHEY and CDR2 SVGAGI. CDR3 residues: CASSYAVNTGELFF. CDR3 coding DNA: TGTGCCAGCAGTTACGCGGTGAACACCGGGGAGCTGTTTTTT.

The rearrangement links TRBV5-1 to TRBJ2-7, with D maybe TRBD2 (7 bases). From germline, CDR1 is SGHRS and CDR2 YFSETQ. The CDR3 consists of 15 residues. The ends were cut back, 0 bases at V and 4 bases at J, with 14 bases in the middle. CDR3 coding DNA: TGCGCCAGCAGCTTGGACGGGGGGCCCATTTACGAGCAGTACTTC. Translation gives CASSLDGGPIYEQYF. Full variable domain (outside the CDR3, taken from reference TRBV5-1 and TRBJ2-7): KAGVTQTPRYLIKTRGQQVTLSCSPISGHRSVSWYQQTPGQGLQFLFEYFSETQRNKGNFPGRFSGRQFSNSRSEMNVSTLELGDSALYLCASSLDGGPIYEQYFGPGTRLTVT.

In its sample, this clone was seen a few times. The gene calls are TRBV28 and TRBJ1-2; tentatively, D is TRBD1 (6 bases). Germline CDR1 MDHEN, CDR2 SYDVKM. Trimming took 3 bases from V and 7 from J, leaving 15 bases between them. The CDR3 has 14 residues. CDR3: CASSLGRTVGGYTF. CDR3 DNA sequence: TGTGCCAGCAGTTTGGGGAGGACAGTCGGTGGCTACACCTTC.

The chain combines TRBV7-2 with TRBJ2-2, with D uncertain. CDR1 and CDR2 (germline): SGHTA, FQGNSA. The length of the CDR3 is 12 residues. V dropped 3 bases and J dropped 7 bases, with 6 bases sitting between them. Here the CDR3 reads CASSLVGGELFF. CDR3 coding DNA: TGTGCCAGCAGCTTGGTAGGCGGGGAGCTGTTTTTT.

The chain couples TRBV28 to TRBJ2-1; D may be TRBD2 (5 bases). V was trimmed by 2 bases and J by 2 bases, leaving 10 bases between them. The CDR3 runs to 15 residues. CDR1 MDHEN and CDR2 SYDVKM come from the germline V gene. The CDR3 DNA is TGTGCCAGCAGTTTAGGAGGAAATCCCTACAATGAGCAGTTCTTC. This codes for CASSLGGNPYNEQFF.

V gene TRBV5-1 combines with J gene TRBJ1-4; D ambiguous. The germline V and J ends were trimmed by 0 bases and 5 bases, with 17 bases remaining between them. In germline, CDR1 is SGHRS, CDR2 YFSETQ. The CDR3 runs 17 residues. The CDR3 bases are TGCGCCAGCAGCTTGGGTAGGACCTTCCCGATCAATGAAAAACTGTTTTTT. Residues: CASSLGRTFPINEKLFF.

The chain recombines TRBV15 with TRBJ1-1; 10 nucleotides line up with TRBD1. The CDR3 runs to 15 residues. The V gene's germline CDR1 is LNHNV and CDR2 YYDKDF (reference sequence). V lost 1 base, J lost 4 bases, and 3 bases stayed unmatched. CDR3 bases: TGTGCCACCAGCAGAGCCAGGACAGGGGGCACTGAAGCTTTCTTT. Amino acid sequence: CATSRARTGGTEAFF.

The V gene is TRBV29-1, the J gene TRBJ2-1; possibly TRBD2 for D (6 bases). The length of the CDR3 is 13 residues. V lost 4 bases to trimming and J lost 1 base, with 8 bases between them. CDR1 is SQVTM, CDR2 ANQGSEA, per germline. The CDR3 reads CSVGRVSYNEQFF. The CDR3 DNA sequence: TGCAGCGTTGGGAGGGTGTCCTACAATGAGCAGTTCTTC.

In this sample, this clone turned up once. This chain connects TRBV6-1 to TRBJ2-3; 9 nucleotides align to TRBD2. This CDR3 comprises 15 residues. V trimming: 8 bases; J trimming: 6 bases; junction bases outside the gene matches: 12. Germline CDR1 is MNHNS and CDR2 is SASEGT. The CDR3 DNA follows: TGTGCCAGCGGGGCGGCTAGCGGGATTAGTGATACGCAGTATTTT. Encoded protein: CASGAASGISDTQYF.

The J gene is TRBJ1-5, the V gene TRBV10-3; D possibly corresponds to TRBD1 (5 bases). V lost 3 bases and J lost 4, with 10 bases in between. The germline CDR1 and CDR2 sequences are ENHRY and SYGVKD. The CDR3 is made up of 14 amino acids. CDR3 nucleotides: TGTGCCATCAGTGATGGACACTTAAATCAGCCCCAGCATTTT. It codes for CAISDGHLNQPQHF.

In this sample, this clone turned up once. This chain joins TRBV6-5 and TRBJ1-3; no definite D call. Trimming removed 6 bases at V and 0 bases at J, with 12 bases between. In germline, CDR1 is MNHEY, CDR2 SVGAGI. This CDR3 is 15 amino acids long. The CDR3 region is CASSQFTDSGNTIYF. In DNA, the CDR3 is TGTGCCAGCAGCCAATTCACAGACTCTGGAAACACCATATATTTT.

This chain links TRBV29-1 with TRBJ2-5, with 11 bases fitting TRBD2. The CDR3 is made up of 14 amino acids. Germline V gives CDR1 SQVTM, CDR2 ANQGSEA. V shed 2 bases, J shed 4 bases, and the junction held 3 bases outside the gene matches. The CDR3 coding sequence is TGCAGCGTTGAAAGGCTAGCGGGAGGAGAGACCCAGTACTTC. Its translation: CSVERLAGGETQYF.